This T cell receptor (beta chain) comes out of a study of blood T cell repertoires in COVID-19. About the research overall: The origin of the acute and convalescent COVID-19 samples was the United States, Italy and Spain. PBMCs, B-cell-depleted T cells, or T cells were the source of the cDNA or gDNA that made up the material.

The CDR3 spans 18 residues. In germline, CDR1 is MNHEY, CDR2 SMNVEV (reference sequence). Deletions cut 3 bases from V and 2 bases from J, with 19 bases between. In this sample, this clone turned up a few times. Per the original methods: Counts of nucleated cells, estimated from reference gene primer amplification, were obtained. The data were produced by immunoSEQ multiplex PCR, yet TCRdb's version contains in-frame clones alone and is incomplete. V and J calls and clone size follow that table, whereas D and trimming were derived from the DNA. Of 470,000 or so clones in the sample, over 75% were seen once.

This chain joins TRBV27 and TRBJ2-2, with D possibly being TRBD1 (6 bases). Source material: peripheral blood. This TCR derives from a human donor in a cohort sampled during active COVID-19. This CDR3 is CASSFRGQGVINTGELFF. The CDR3 DNA reads TGTGCCAGCAGTTTCCGGGGACAAGGAGTCATTAACACCGGGGAGCTGTTTTTT.